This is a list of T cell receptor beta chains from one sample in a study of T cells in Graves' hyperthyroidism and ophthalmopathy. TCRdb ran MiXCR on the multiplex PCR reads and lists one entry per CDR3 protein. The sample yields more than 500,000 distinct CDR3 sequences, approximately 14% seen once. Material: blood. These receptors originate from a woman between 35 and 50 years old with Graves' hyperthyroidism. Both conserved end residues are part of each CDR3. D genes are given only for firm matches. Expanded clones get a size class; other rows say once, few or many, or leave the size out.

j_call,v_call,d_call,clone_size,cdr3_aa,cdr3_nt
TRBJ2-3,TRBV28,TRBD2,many,CASSLRPVTSGRSDTQYF,TGTGCCAGCAGTTTACGTCCCGTGACTAGCGGGAGGTCAGATACGCAGTATTTT
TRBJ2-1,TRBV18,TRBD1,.,CASSLDRFLYNEQFF,TGTGCCAGCTCACTGGACAGGTTTTTGTACAATGAGCAGTTCTTC
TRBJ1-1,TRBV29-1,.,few,CSATRQEAFF,TGCAGCGCTACTAGACAGGAAGCTTTCTTT
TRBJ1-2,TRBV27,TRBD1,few,CASSSITGGAGYTF,TGTGCCAGCAGTTCGATCACAGGGGGCGCTGGCTACACCTTC
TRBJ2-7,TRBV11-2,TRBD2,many,CASSLEPLAGEQYF,TGTGCCAGCAGCTTAGAGCCCTTAGCGGGAGAGCAGTACTTC
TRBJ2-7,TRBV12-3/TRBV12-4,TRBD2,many,CASSKGLDYEQYF,TGTGCCAGCAGTAAGGGACTAGACTACGAGCAGTACTTC
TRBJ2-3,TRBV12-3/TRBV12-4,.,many,CASSFSGGADTQYF,TGTGCCAGCAGTTTTTCGGGTGGCGCAGATACGCAGTATTTT
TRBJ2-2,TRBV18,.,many,CASSPVHGGELFF,TGTGCCAGCTCACCAGTTCATGGCGGGGAGCTGTTTTTT
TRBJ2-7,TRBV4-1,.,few,CASSQDSLARHYEQYF,TGCGCCAGCAGCCAAGATTCCCTAGCACGACACTACGAGCAGTACTTC
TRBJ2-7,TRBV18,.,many,CASSPPGRHSYEQYF,TGTGCCAGCTCACCCCCGGGACGGCATTCCTACGAGCAGTACTTC
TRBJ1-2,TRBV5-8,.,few,CASSLPQGGYGYTF,TGTGCCAGCAGCTTGCCCCAGGGTGGATATGGCTACACCTTC
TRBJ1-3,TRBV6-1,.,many,CASSQDNGNTIYF,TGTGCCAGCAGTCAGGACAACGGAAACACCATATATTTT
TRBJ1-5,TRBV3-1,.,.,CASSLGVRDQPQHF,TGTGCCAGCAGCCTTGGGGTGCGAGATCAGCCCCAGCATTTT
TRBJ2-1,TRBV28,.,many,CASSLVAVGDNEQFF,TGTGCCAGCAGTTTAGTAGCGGTAGGGGACAATGAGCAGTTCTTC
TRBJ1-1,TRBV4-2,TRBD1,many,CASSQEEGARTEALF,TGTGCCAGCAGCCAAGAGGAGGGGGCGAGGACTGAAGCTCTCTTT
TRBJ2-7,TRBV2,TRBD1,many,CASKGQGVYEQYF,TGTGCCAGCAAGGGACAGGGGGTGTACGAGCAGTACTTC
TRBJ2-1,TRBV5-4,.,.,CASSSAPSSYNEQFF,TGTGCCAGCAGCTCGGCTCCTAGCTCCTACAATGAGCAGTTCTTC
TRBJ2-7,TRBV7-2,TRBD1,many,CASSFSGGYDEQYF,TGTGCCAGCAGCTTTTCAGGGGGCTACGACGAGCAGTACTTC
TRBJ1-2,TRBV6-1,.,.,CASSDAYGYTF,TGTGCCAGCAGTGACGCCTATGGCTACACCTTC
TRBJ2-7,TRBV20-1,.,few,CSARASRYEQYF,TGCAGTGCTAGGGCTAGCCGTTACGAGCAGTACTTC
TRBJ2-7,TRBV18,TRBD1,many,CASSSDRGVFNEQYF,TGTGCCAGCTCCTCCGACAGGGGAGTCTTCAACGAGCAGTACTTC
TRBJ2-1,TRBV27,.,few,CASSLNPPSVEQFF,TGTGCCAGCAGTTTAAATCCCCCATCCGTTGAGCAGTTCTTC
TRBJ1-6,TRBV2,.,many,CASMRRQTDSPLHF,TGTGCCAGCATGCGAAGACAGACTGATTCACCCCTCCACTTT
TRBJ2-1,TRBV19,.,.,CASRRGIADYNEQFF,TGTGCCAGTAGAAGGGGGATAGCGGACTACAATGAGCAGTTCTTC
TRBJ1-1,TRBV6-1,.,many,CASSTGTHRLGNTEAFF,TGTGCCAGCAGTACTGGGACGCACCGGCTGGGGAACACTGAAGCTTTCTTT
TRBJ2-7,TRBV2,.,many,CASIRGGTATYEQYF,TGTGCCAGCATTCGGGGAGGGACAGCCACCTACGAGCAGTACTTC
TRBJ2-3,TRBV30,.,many,CAWSVGGPQTTDTQYF,TGTGCCTGGAGTGTGGGTGGGCCTCAAACCACAGATACGCAGTATTTT
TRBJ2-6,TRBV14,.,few,CASSLKGPSWANVLTF,TGTGCCAGCAGCCTAAAGGGTCCCTCGTGGGCCAACGTCCTGACTTTC
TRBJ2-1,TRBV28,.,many,CASSTSEGGTYNEQFF,TGTGCCAGCAGTACCTCCGAGGGGGGAACCTACAATGAGCAGTTCTTC
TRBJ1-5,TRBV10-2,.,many,CASSVGGQPQHF,TGTGCCAGCAGTGTAGGGGGTCAGCCCCAGCATTTT
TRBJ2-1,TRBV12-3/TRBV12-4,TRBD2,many,CASLAGVGNEQFF,TGTGCCTCACTAGCGGGAGTCGGGAATGAGCAGTTCTTC
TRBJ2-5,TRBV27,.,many,CASSYRLQETQYF,TGTGCCAGCAGTTATAGGTTACAAGAGACCCAGTACTTC
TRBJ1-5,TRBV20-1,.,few,CSAMGSRQPQHF,TGCAGTGCTATGGGGAGTCGTCAGCCCCAGCATTTT
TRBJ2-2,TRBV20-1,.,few,CSASSENTGELFF,TGCAGTGCTAGTTCTGAGAACACCGGGGAGCTGTTTTTT
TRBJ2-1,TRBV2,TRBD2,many,CASSGWTSGGNNEQFF,TGTGCCAGCAGTGGGTGGACTAGCGGGGGGAACAATGAGCAGTTCTTC
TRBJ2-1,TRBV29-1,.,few,CSVFLNEQFF,TGCAGCGTTTTCCTCAATGAGCAGTTCTTC
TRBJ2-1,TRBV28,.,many,CASSFVDYYNEQFF,TGTGCCAGCAGTTTCGTGGACTATTACAATGAGCAGTTCTTC
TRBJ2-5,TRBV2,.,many,CASSESGMHAETQYF,TGTGCCAGCAGTGAATCCGGGATGCACGCAGAGACCCAGTACTTC
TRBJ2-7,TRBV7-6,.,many,CASSLELGSAYEQYF,TGTGCCAGCAGCTTAGAGCTGGGGTCGGCCTACGAGCAGTACTTC
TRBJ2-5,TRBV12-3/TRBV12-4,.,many,CASSLGPVQETQYF,TGTGCCAGCAGTTTAGGCCCCGTCCAAGAGACCCAGTACTTC
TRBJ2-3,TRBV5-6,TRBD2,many,CASSSSGTRVRDTQYF,TGTGCCAGCAGCTCCTCCGGGACTAGAGTGCGGGATACGCAGTATTTT
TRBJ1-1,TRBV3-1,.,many,CASSQRSKNTEAFF,TGTGCCAGCAGCCAAAGAAGCAAAAACACTGAAGCTTTCTTT
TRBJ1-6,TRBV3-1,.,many,CASSQTSSGLHF,TGTGCCAGCAGCCAGACGAGCTCGGGGCTCCACTTT
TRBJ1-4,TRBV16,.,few,CASSDLGRTNEKLFF,TGTGCCAGCAGCGACCTCGGACGGACTAATGAAAAACTGTTTTTT
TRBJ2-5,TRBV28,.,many,CASRKGGSPLETQYF,TGTGCCAGCAGGAAAGGGGGGAGTCCATTAGAGACCCAGTACTTC
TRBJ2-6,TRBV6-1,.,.,CASSEGPGTPTGANVLTF,TGTGCCAGCAGTGAAGGACCCGGGACACCGACGGGGGCCAACGTCCTGACTTTC
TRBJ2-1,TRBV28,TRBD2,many,CASTLLAGGPSSYNEQFF,TGTGCCAGCACCCTACTAGCGGGCGGCCCAAGCTCCTACAATGAGCAGTTCTTC
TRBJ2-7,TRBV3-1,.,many,CASSQTTAGWQYF,TGTGCCAGCAGCCAAACTACCGCGGGATGGCAGTACTTC
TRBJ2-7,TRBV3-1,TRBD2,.,CASSQGISGRGSYEQYF,TGTGCCAGCAGCCAAGGTATCAGCGGGAGAGGCTCCTACGAGCAGTACTTC
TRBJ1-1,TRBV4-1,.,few,CASSQVFRGGTEAFF,TGCGCCAGCAGCCAAGTTTTCAGGGGAGGAACTGAAGCTTTCTTT
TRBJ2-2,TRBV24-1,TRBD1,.,CATSDPITGVKNTGELFF,TGTGCCACCAGTGACCCTATCACAGGGGTCAAGAACACCGGGGAGCTGTTTTTT
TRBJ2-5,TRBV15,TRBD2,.,CATSRPSGTSFKTQYF,TGTGCCACCAGCAGACCCTCCGGGACTAGCTTTAAGACCCAGTACTTC
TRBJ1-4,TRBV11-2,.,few,CASSHLERKLFF,TGTGCCAGCAGCCACTTGGAGCGGAAACTGTTTTTT
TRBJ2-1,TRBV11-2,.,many,CASSKSGGGNEQFF,TGTGCCAGCAGCAAAAGCGGAGGGGGCAATGAGCAGTTCTTC
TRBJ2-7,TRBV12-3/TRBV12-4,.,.,CASSLHPVATCEQYF,TGTGCCAGCAGTCTACATCCTGTCGCAACCTGCGAGCAGTACTTC
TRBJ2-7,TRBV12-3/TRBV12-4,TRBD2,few,CASSLLAGGREQYF,TGTGCCAGCAGTTTGCTCGCGGGAGGTCGGGAGCAGTACTTC
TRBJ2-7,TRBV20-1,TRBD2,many,CSARAASGRAKDEQYF,TGCAGTGCTAGAGCGGCTAGCGGGAGGGCTAAGGACGAGCAGTACTTC
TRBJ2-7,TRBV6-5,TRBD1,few,CASSFAGGAYEQYF,TGTGCCAGCAGTTTCGCAGGGGGCGCATACGAGCAGTACTTC